Included here is one T cell receptor (beta chain) sequence, with context. The sample is drawn from a study of cytomegalovirus exposure and HLA in healthy donors. This PCR relied on a set of 60 Vbeta primers and 13 Jbeta primers. As processed by the authors: Later work found 80 million to 85 million unique TCR beta chains, with approximately 12 million shared. The table came from immunoSEQ multiplex PCR; TCRdb's copy has only in-frame clones and leaves some out. The V and J calls and clone size come from that table; D and trimming were worked out from the DNA. The sample gives around 91,000 clones, roughly 78% of which show up once; around 4.4% is in the top ten. The ends lost 0 bases at V and 4 bases at J; junction bases unmatched: 13. This CDR3 comprises 19 residues. Germline V gives CDR1 SGHDN, CDR2 FVKESK.

The chain is built from TRBV14 and TRBJ2-1, with 9 bases matching TRBD2. Sequencing was done on a sample of PBMCs. The TCR comes from a male donor in good health and CMV-seropositive. CDR3 in amino acids: CASSQEGPKRLAGYNEQFF. CDR3 sequence (DNA): TGTGCCAGCAGCCAAGAAGGGCCTAAAAGGCTAGCGGGATACAATGAGCAGTTCTTC.